Presented here are 20 T cell receptor beta chains from one specimen sequenced in a study of cytomegalovirus exposure and HLA in healthy donors. The PCR used 60 Vbeta and 13 Jbeta primers. Assay: immunoSEQ multiplex PCR; the TCRdb copy retains only in-frame clones and omits some. The repertoire holds over 100,000 clones, with almost 75% as singletons. Sequenced input: PBMCs. The receptors originated from a man between 35 and 55 years old in good health and CMV-seronegative.

This rearrangement joins TRBV2 to TRBJ1-6, with TRBD1 identical over 9 bases. The CDR3 runs 14 residues. From germline, CDR1 is SNHLY and CDR2 FYNNEI. V trimming: 5 bases; J trimming: 9 bases; junction bases outside the gene matches: 5. The CDR3 DNA follows: TGTGCCAGCAGTATAGGACAGGGGCTTTCACCCCTCCACTTT. Translation gives CASSIGQGLSPLHF.

The chain recombines TRBV27 with TRBJ1-6, with D perhaps matching TRBD1 (5 bases). In germline, CDR1 is MNHEY, CDR2 SMNVEV (reference sequence). There are 15 residues in the CDR3. Trimming removed 11 bases at V and 0 bases at J, with 14 bases between. CDR3 sequence reads: CAGRGGSSYNSPLHF. CDR3 nucleotide sequence: TGTGCCGGCCGGGGGGGGAGCTCCTATAATTCACCCCTCCACTTT.

This clone was counted only a few times. The chain links TRBV6-1 to TRBJ1-6; no reliable D call. Germline CDR1 reads MNHNS; CDR2 reads SASEGT. The V gene lost 2 bases and the J gene lost 10 bases, with 9 bases spanning the gap. CDR3 length equals 13 residues. The CDR3 here is CASSERELSPLHF. Written as DNA, the CDR3 is TGTGCCAGCAGTGAAAGGGAGTTGTCACCCCTCCACTTT.

This chain uses TRBV4-1 with TRBJ1-1; possibly TRBD1 for D (6 bases). Trimming removed 0 bases at V and 0 bases at J, with 8 bases between. CDR1 MGHRA and CDR2 YSYEKL come from the germline V gene. The CDR3 covers 15 residues. CDR3 bases: TGCGCCAGCAGCCAAGAAGCAGGGGTGAACACTGAAGCTTTCTTT. The encoded protein is CASSQEAGVNTEAFF.

The chain joins TRBV4-1 to TRBJ2-7; 7 bases align to TRBD1. Unmatched junction bases numbered 4, after V lost 3 bases and J lost 5 bases. The germline gives CDR1 MGHRA, CDR2 YSYEKL. CDR3 length equals 13 residues. The DNA of the CDR3 is TGCGCCAGCAGCCACACGACAGGGAACGAGCAGTACTTC. Its translation: CASSHTTGNEQYF.

This clone was recorded only once. The rearrangement links TRBV10-3 to TRBJ2-1, with TRBD2 matching over 8 bases. The CDR3 runs to 16 residues. Germline V gene lookup returns CDR1 ENHRY and CDR2 SYGVKD. V was pared by 0 bases and J by 7 bases, with 8 bases of the junction left unmatched. The CDR3: CAISESSPTGGNEQFF. CDR3 DNA sequence: TGTGCCATCAGTGAGTCGAGTCCCACGGGAGGGAATGAGCAGTTCTTC.

This clone was found a few times. The chain combines TRBV28 with TRBJ1-1; D gene uncertain. From germline, CDR1 is MDHEN and CDR2 SYDVKM. The CDR3 has 15 amino acids. Trimming took 1 base from V and 3 from J, leaving 12 bases between them. The CDR3, as DNA: TGTGCCAGCAGTTTATTGCGCTCGGGAGACACTGAAGCTTTCTTT. Protein sequence: CASSLLRSGDTEAFF.

This clone occurred a few times. The chain links TRBV4-2 to TRBJ1-3; D unresolved. Germline V lookup: CDR1 LGHNA, CDR2 YNFKEQ. This CDR3 is built from 14 residues. V gave up 0 bases and J gave up 7 bases, with 10 bases separating them. The CDR3 region is CASSQDRGVNTIYF. The CDR3 nucleotides are TGTGCCAGCAGCCAAGATCGGGGAGTTAACACCATATATTTT.

The chain links TRBV4-1 to TRBJ1-2; D is perhaps TRBD1 (6 bases). V lost 2 bases and J 7 bases, leaving 17 bases between the germline ends. The CDR3 runs to 15 residues. Germline lookup yields CDR1 MGHRA and CDR2 YSYEKL. The CDR3 sequence is CASSQPTRGGGGYTF. The CDR3 coding sequence is TGCGCCAGCAGCCAACCCACCCGGGGGGGCGGTGGCTACACCTTC.

V usage is TRBV7-6 and J usage is TRBJ2-5; 7 positions agree with TRBD1. V was clipped by 1 base and J by 1 base; unmatched bases: 3. The CDR3 has 15 residues. In germline, CDR1 is SGHVS, CDR2 FNYEAQ. CDR3 in amino acids: CASSLGGQLQETQYF. CDR3 in DNA: TGTGCCAGCAGCTTAGGGGGACAGCTCCAAGAGACCCAGTACTTC.

V is TRBV30 and J is TRBJ1-1; D gene uncertain. V was shortened by 7 bases and J by 2 bases, with 26 bases between the two germline ends. Germline V gives CDR1 GTSNPN, CDR2 SVGIG (reference sequence). CDR3 length: 17 amino acids. DNA for the CDR3: TGTGCCTTGTGGGAGCACAAAGTTTATCACCAAAACACTGAAGCTTTCTTT. This encodes CALWEHKVYHQNTEAFF. Drawing the rest from reference TRBV30 and TRBJ1-1, the complete variable domain is SQTIHQWPATLVQPVGSPLSLECTVEGTSNPNLYWYRQAAGRGLQLLFYSVGIGQISSEVPQNLSASRPQDRQFILSSKKLLLSDSGFYLCALWEHKVYHQNTEAFFGQGTRLTVV.

The gene calls are TRBV7-2 and TRBJ2-5, with TRBD2 identical over 10 bases. This CDR3 spans 18 amino acids. CDR1 and CDR2 (germline): SGHTA, FQGNSA. The ends lost 5 bases at V and 4 bases at J; junction bases unmatched: 16. The DNA for the CDR3 is TGTGCCAGCAGCCCGGGACTACTAGCGGGGTCAGGTGGAGAGACCCAGTACTTC. Its protein product is CASSPGLLAGSGGETQYF.

This clone appeared once. The chain couples TRBV6-1 to TRBJ2-3; 7 bases map to TRBD2. Germline trimming cut 1 base from V and 1 base from J; bases unmatched to any gene: 5. Germline CDR1 reads MNHNS; CDR2 reads SASEGT. The CDR3 sequence is 16 residues long. CDR3 sequence: CASSEGGGLGTDTQYF. The DNA for the CDR3 is TGTGCCAGCAGTGAAGGGGGAGGGCTTGGCACAGATACGCAGTATTTT.

The rearrangement uses TRBV4-1 and TRBJ2-7; D may be TRBD1 (5 bases). The CDR3 covers 15 residues. V lost 3 bases, J lost 3 bases, and 15 bases lay in between. From germline, CDR1 is MGHRA and CDR2 YSYEKL. CDR3 sequence (DNA): TGCGCCAGCAGCCAGCAGGGTTTGGGGAACTACGAGCAGTACTTC. Its protein is CASSQQGLGNYEQYF.

The gene calls are TRBV9 and TRBJ2-7; 8 bases map to TRBD1. The germline V gene has CDR1 SGDLS and CDR2 YYNGEE. The CDR3 has 14 amino acids. With V trimmed by 0 bases and J by 6 bases, 5 bases remained unmatched. The CDR3 loop reads CASSVEGTGGEQYF. CDR3 in DNA: TGTGCCAGCAGCGTAGAGGGTACAGGGGGCGAGCAGTACTTC. The full variable domain, its missing parts supplied by reference TRBV9 and TRBJ2-7, is DSGVTQTPKHLITATGQRVTLRCSPRSGDLSVYWYQQSLDQGLQFLIQYYNGEERAKGNILERFSAQQFPDLHSELNLSSLELGDSALYFCASSVEGTGGEQYFGPGTRLTVT.

The DNA for the CDR3 is TGTGCCAGCAGTCCGAACGCGGGGGGGCACAATGAGCAGTTCTTC. It yields the protein CASSPNAGGHNEQFF. The rearrangement links TRBV6-5 to TRBJ2-1, with 9 bases that match TRBD2. V gave up 5 bases and J gave up 5 bases; unmatched junction bases: 7. CDR1 and CDR2 from the germline V gene are MNHEY and SVGAGI. CDR3 length equals 15 residues.

The J gene is TRBJ1-4, the V gene TRBV5-4; tentatively, D is TRBD1 (6 bases). Germline CDR1 SGHNT, CDR2 YYREEE (reference sequence). The CDR3 spans 15 residues. Trimming took 4 bases from V and 5 from J, leaving 15 bases between them. The DNA of the CDR3 is TGTGCCAGCAGCATCCAAACAGGGCCAAATGAAAAACTGTTTTTT. The encoded protein is CASSIQTGPNEKLFF.

The table lists this clone with a few counts. This chain uses TRBV19 with TRBJ2-5, with 7 bases matching TRBD2. This CDR3 is 14 amino acids long. J was trimmed by 5 bases and V by 3 bases; bases with no gene match: 6. The germline CDR1 and CDR2 sequences are LNHDA and SQIVND (reference sequence). The CDR3 DNA reads TGTGCCAGTAGTATCCGAGGGCGGGGGGAGACCCAGTACTTC. Translated: CASSIRGRGETQYF.

The rearrangement uses TRBV19 and TRBJ2-1; 9 nucleotides agree with TRBD1. J was trimmed by 9 bases and V by 5 bases; bases with no gene match: 11. Per germline, CDR1 LNHDA and CDR2 SQIVND (reference sequence). The CDR3 is made up of 15 amino acids. The CDR3 coding sequence is TGTGCCAGTAGTCCTCGACAGGGGGAAAGTGGTGAGCAGTTCTTC. Amino acid sequence: CASSPRQGESGEQFF.

This clone showed up just once. The chain employs TRBV13 and TRBJ2-1; the D gene is possibly TRBD2 (5 bases). The ends were cut back, 5 bases at V and 10 bases at J, with 15 bases in the middle. The CDR3 has 13 residues. Per germline, CDR1 PRHDT and CDR2 FYEKMQ (reference sequence). The CDR3 DNA follows: TGTGCCAGCAGCCTCGTACTAGGAGGCGAGCAGTTCTTC. Translated: CASSLVLGGEQFF. Full variable domain (rest looked up from reference TRBV13 and TRBJ2-1): AAGVIQSPRHLIKEKRETATLKCYPIPRHDTVYWYQQGPGQDPQFLISFYEKMQSDKGSIPDRFSAQQFSDYHSELNMSSLELGDSALYFCASSLVLGGEQFFGPGTRLTVL.